This is a list of T cell receptor beta chains from one sample in a study of neoadjuvant anti-PD-1 for oral cavity cancer. The data were produced by immunoSEQ multiplex PCR, yet TCRdb's version contains in-frame clones alone and is incomplete. The table has around 60,000 clones, more than 65% seen once. Sample: PBMCs, taken before nivolumab (anti-PD-1) treatment. These receptor sequences come from a person between 40 and 85 years old with oral cavity squamous cell carcinoma. The CDR3 runs from the conserved cysteine through the conserved F or W. Fields, in order: CDR3 protein, CDR3 DNA, J gene, D gene, clone size, CDR3 length, V gene. The D gene is left open where the match is weak. Rows may omit the clone size; those that give it use once, few, many or a size class.

CDR3 protein: CASRASGLNTGELFF
CDR3 DNA: TGTGCCAGTAGAGCTAGCGGTCTGAACACCGGGGAGCTGTTTTTT
J gene: TRBJ2-2
D gene: TRBD2
clone size: -
CDR3 length: 15
V gene: TRBV6-5

CDR3 protein: CASSPRGAQETQYF
CDR3 DNA: TGTGCCAGTAGTCCAAGGGGGGCCCAAGAGACCCAGTACTTC
J gene: TRBJ2-5
D gene: -
clone size: -
CDR3 length: 14
V gene: TRBV19

CDR3 protein: CASSGTGGTNEKLFF
CDR3 DNA: TGTGCCAGCAGTGGAACAGGGGGCACTAATGAAAAACTGTTTTTT
J gene: TRBJ1-4
D gene: TRBD1
clone size: once
CDR3 length: 15
V gene: TRBV6-5

CDR3 protein: CATHSGAGYGYTF
CDR3 DNA: TGTGCCACTCACAGTGGGGCAGGCTATGGCTACACCTTC
J gene: TRBJ1-2
D gene: -
clone size: -
CDR3 length: 13
V gene: TRBV19

CDR3 protein: CASRDRTVGTGELFF
CDR3 DNA: TGTGCCAGCAGAGATAGGACAGTGGGGACCGGGGAGCTGTTTTTT
J gene: TRBJ2-2
D gene: -
clone size: -
CDR3 length: 15
V gene: TRBV27

CDR3 protein: CSASRRAEAFF
CDR3 DNA: TGCAGTGCTAGTAGGCGAGCTGAAGCTTTCTTT
J gene: TRBJ1-1
D gene: -
clone size: -
CDR3 length: 11
V gene: TRBV20-1

CDR3 protein: CASSIDRVTTQPQHF
CDR3 DNA: TGTGCCAGTAGTATTGACAGGGTAACCACTCAGCCCCAGCATTTT
J gene: TRBJ1-5
D gene: TRBD1
clone size: -
CDR3 length: 15
V gene: TRBV19

CDR3 protein: CASSLPGASANYGYTF
CDR3 DNA: TGTGCCAGCAGTCTTCCGGGAGCTTCAGCTAACTATGGCTACACCTTC
J gene: TRBJ1-2
D gene: -
clone size: -
CDR3 length: 16
V gene: TRBV5-4

CDR3 protein: CASSLTTGGYGYTF
CDR3 DNA: TGTGCCAGCAGTTTGACGACAGGGGGTTATGGCTACACCTTC
J gene: TRBJ1-2
D gene: TRBD1
clone size: many
CDR3 length: 14
V gene: TRBV28

CDR3 protein: CASSGGTAEKRFEAFF
CDR3 DNA: TGTGCCAGCAGCGGCGGGACAGCGGAGAAACGGTTTGAAGCTTTCTTT
J gene: TRBJ1-1
D gene: TRBD1
clone size: -
CDR3 length: 16
V gene: TRBV5-6

CDR3 protein: CASRGVTGNQPQHF
CDR3 DNA: TGTGCCAGCAGGGGGGTAACAGGGAATCAGCCCCAGCATTTT
J gene: TRBJ1-5
D gene: -
clone size: -
CDR3 length: 14
V gene: TRBV6-1

CDR3 protein: CASSEGTGKTNEQFF
CDR3 DNA: TGTGCCAGCAGTGAGGGGACAGGGAAGACCAATGAGCAGTTCTTC
J gene: TRBJ2-1
D gene: TRBD1
clone size: -
CDR3 length: 15
V gene: TRBV6-4

CDR3 protein: CASSLAPEQGPQHF
CDR3 DNA: TGTGCCAGCAGCTTAGCCCCCGAGCAGGGGCCCCAGCATTTT
J gene: TRBJ1-5
D gene: -
clone size: -
CDR3 length: 14
V gene: TRBV7-2

CDR3 protein: CASTKSSYNSPLHF
CDR3 DNA: TGTGCCAGTACAAAAAGCTCCTATAATTCACCCCTCCACTTT
J gene: TRBJ1-6
D gene: -
clone size: -
CDR3 length: 14
V gene: TRBV27

CDR3 protein: CASSDRGYTEAFF
CDR3 DNA: TGTGCCAGTAGCGACAGGGGGTACACTGAAGCTTTCTTT
J gene: TRBJ1-1
D gene: TRBD1
clone size: -
CDR3 length: 13
V gene: TRBV19

CDR3 protein: CASSQALAGYTDTQYF
CDR3 DNA: TGCGCCAGCAGCCAAGCCCTAGCGGGGTATACAGATACGCAGTATTTT
J gene: TRBJ2-3
D gene: TRBD2
clone size: -
CDR3 length: 16
V gene: TRBV4-1

CDR3 protein: CASSPLSGSSYNEQFF
CDR3 DNA: TGTGCCAGCAGCCCTTTATCAGGTAGCTCCTACAATGAGCAGTTCTTC
J gene: TRBJ2-1
D gene: -
clone size: -
CDR3 length: 16
V gene: TRBV5-4

CDR3 protein: CAWKKAGGPRYEQYF
CDR3 DNA: TGTGCCTGGAAGAAAGCGGGAGGGCCTAGGTACGAGCAGTACTTC
J gene: TRBJ2-7
D gene: TRBD2
clone size: -
CDR3 length: 15
V gene: TRBV30

CDR3 protein: CASSLTDRVGRAFF
CDR3 DNA: TGCGCCAGCAGCTTGACCGACAGGGTGGGTCGAGCTTTCTTT
J gene: TRBJ1-1
D gene: TRBD1
clone size: -
CDR3 length: 14
V gene: TRBV5-1

CDR3 protein: CASSADRGRRYTEAFF
CDR3 DNA: TGTGCCAGCAGCGCGGACAGGGGGCGTAGGTATACTGAAGCTTTCTTT
J gene: TRBJ1-1
D gene: TRBD1
clone size: -
CDR3 length: 16
V gene: TRBV5-8